This T cell receptor (beta chain) is drawn from a study of blood T cell repertoires in COVID-19. Study as a whole: Researchers got acute and convalescent COVID-19 samples from the United States, Italy and Spain.

The repertoire was sequenced with immunoSEQ multiplex PCR; TCRdb's copy has only in-frame clones and lacks some. Of 150,000 or so clones in the sample, 70% to 90% were seen once. The V segment lost 7 bases and the J segment 4 bases; nucleotides outside the gene matches: 5. CDR3 length equals 13 residues. Germline CDR1 and CDR2: SNHLY and FYNNEI. Sequencing was done on a sample of peripheral blood. This chain uses TRBV2 with TRBJ2-3, with TRBD1 identical over 7 bases. This clonotype was sampled from a man aged 35 to 55 who had recovered from COVID-19. CDR3 region: CASMQGESDTQYF. The CDR3, as DNA: TGTGCCAGCATGCAGGGGGAATCAGATACGCAGTATTTT.